These 14 T cell receptor beta chains originate from one sample sequenced in a study of Graves' ophthalmopathy and Graves' hyperthyroidism. CDR3 regions of TCR beta were amplified from RNA transcripts. First-round RT-PCR relied on HTBI primers, and a second-round multiplex PCR came next. A single record per CDR3 protein comes from TCRdb applying MiXCR to the multiplex PCR reads. The table shows 600,000 to 700,000 distinct CDR3 sequences, with roughly two fifths occurring only once. Sequencing was performed on peripheral blood. These receptors came from an adult man with Graves' ophthalmopathy.

This clonotype was seen only a few times. This chain joins TRBV19 and TRBJ1-5; D gene unclear. The CDR3 has 13 residues. Germline V lookup: CDR1 LNHDA, CDR2 SQIVND (reference sequence). The V and J ends lost 11 bases and 4 bases respectively, with 15 bases between them. In DNA, the CDR3 is TGTGCCTGGAGTGTATCTCAGAATCAGCCCCAGCATTTT. This encodes CAWSVSQNQPQHF.

The gene calls are TRBV19 and TRBJ1-5, with 9 bases aligning to TRBD1. The junction had 5 bases not matched to a gene; V was cut back by 10 bases and J by 1 base. Germline V lookup: CDR1 LNHDA, CDR2 SQIVND (reference sequence). The CDR3 totals 14 residues. As DNA, the CDR3 is TGTGCCACGCTGACAGGGGGGAGCAATCAGCCCCAGCATTTT. Protein sequence: CATLTGGSNQPQHF.

The chain links TRBV6-1 to TRBJ2-5; TRBD1 aligns across 7 bases. V lost 5 bases to trimming and J lost 1 base; unmatched junction nucleotides: 10. The CDR3 covers 16 residues. The germline gives CDR1 MNHNS, CDR2 SASEGT. CDR3 loop: CASSRGTGAAQETQYF. CDR3 bases: TGTGCCAGCAGTCGGGGAACAGGGGCCGCCCAAGAGACCCAGTACTTC.

Concerning this clonotype itself: Its ends do not fully match the called genes, so a read error is possible. CDR3 nucleotide sequence: TGTGCCAGCAGTTATAATGGCGGCTGGGAGACCCGGTACTTC. Amino acids: CASSYNGGWETRYF. The V gene is TRBV12-3 or TRBV12-4, the J gene TRBJ2-5, with D perhaps TRBD2 (5 bases). The CDR3 spans 14 residues.

The sample holds many counts of this clonotype. This sequence joins TRBV19 and TRBJ1-2; TRBD1 matches 10 bases. Looked up from germline, CDR1 is LNHDA and CDR2 is SQIVND (reference sequence). The junction had 7 bases not matched to a gene; V was cut back by 10 bases and J by 8 bases. The CDR3 loop spans 12 amino acids. CDR3 amino acids: CATWTGGKGYTF. The CDR3 nucleotides read TGTGCCACCTGGACAGGGGGTAAAGGCTACACCTTC.

This clonotype has at least ten counts. The V call is TRBV29-1, the J call TRBJ1-1; the D is unclear. Looked up from germline, CDR1 is SQVTM and CDR2 is ANQGSEA. V was shortened by 7 bases and J by 4 bases, with 10 bases between the two germline ends. The CDR3 loop spans 11 amino acids. CDR3 residues: CSGLLGTEAFF. DNA for the CDR3: TGCAGCGGACTTTTAGGCACTGAAGCTTTCTTT.

In its sample, this clonotype was seen a few times. J is TRBJ2-7 and V is TRBV3-1; 10 nucleotides match TRBD1. This CDR3 has 15 amino acids. Per the germline V gene, CDR1 is LGHDT and CDR2 is YNNKEL (reference sequence). The V segment lost 3 bases and the J segment 6 bases; nucleotides outside the gene matches: 8. The CDR3: CASSHRDRGASEQYF. The CDR3 nucleotides are TGTGCCAGCAGCCACCGGGACAGGGGTGCTTCCGAGCAGTACTTC.

The chain recombines TRBV6-5 with TRBJ2-7; 7 bases are a match to TRBD2. There are 15 residues in the CDR3. The germline CDR1 and CDR2 sequences are MNHEY and SVGAGI. Trimming cost V 2 bases and J 3 bases; bases outside gene matches: 7. The CDR3 loop reads CASSYVSSGLYEQYF. As DNA, the CDR3 is TGTGCCAGCAGTTACGTTTCTAGCGGACTCTACGAGCAGTACTTC.

This clonotype was counted only a few times. J is TRBJ1-5 and V is TRBV6-1; a weak D match, TRBD1 (5 bases). In germline, CDR1 is MNHNS, CDR2 SASEGT. Trimming pared 4 bases from V and 6 bases from J, leaving 13 bases between. The CDR3 totals 14 residues. This CDR3 is CASSGPRRGQPQHF. The CDR3 bases are TGTGCCAGCAGTGGGCCAAGGAGGGGTCAGCCCCAGCATTTT.

This clonotype was found many times. This sequence joins TRBV7-2 and TRBJ1-1; D remains unclear. V lost 5 bases, J lost 7 bases, and 11 bases lay in between. The length of the CDR3 is 12 residues. The germline V gene encodes CDR1 SGHTA and CDR2 FQGNSA. Written as DNA, the CDR3 is TGTGCCAGCAGCCAAAACCGGAATGAAGCTTTCTTT. As protein: CASSQNRNEAFF.

In this sample, this clonotype turned up many times. This chain links TRBV10-3 with TRBJ2-5, with TRBD1 matching 7 bases. V shed 2 bases, J shed 5 bases, and the junction held 5 bases outside the gene matches. Germline V gene lookup returns CDR1 ENHRY and CDR2 SYGVKD. The CDR3 loop spans 14 amino acids. For the CDR3, the DNA is TGTGCCATCAGTGAGAACAGGGGAGTTGAGACCCAGTACTTC. This translates into CAISENRGVETQYF.

With regard to this clonotype: A single base separates this from a much larger clone, so it may be a read error. V usage is TRBV7-6 and J usage is TRBJ1-3; maybe TRBD1 (6 bases). Germline values: CDR1 SGHVS, CDR2 FNYEAQ. CDR3 size: 16 residues. CDR3 sequence reads: CAGSLPWGRTGNTIYF. CDR3 nucleotides: TGTGCCGGCAGCTTACCTTGGGGGCGAACTGGAAACACCATATATTTT.

The count of this clonotype is one. The DNA is left out, because the CDR3 cannot be placed on it with certainty; the CDR3 is given as TCRdb lists it. The V call is TRBV11-1, the J call TRBJ1-1; the table calls TRBD1, which could not be checked here. Germline V CDR1 and CDR2: SGHAT, FQDESV (reference sequence). The CDR3 spans 21 amino acids, including both terminal residues. CDR3 sequence: CASSFYICSARLWDGNTEAFF.

In the case of this clonotype: A much larger clone sits a single nucleotide away, making a read error possible. In this CDR3 the conserved last residue, phenylalanine or tryptophan, is missing, so a read error is likely. V and J are TRBV7-8 and TRBJ2-5, with no clear D. Trimming cost V 5 bases and J 7 bases, with 11 bases left between them. Germline V lookup: CDR1 SGHVS, CDR2 FQNEAQ. The CDR3 length is 12 residues. The CDR3 sequence: CASSPSKGTQYL. The CDR3 DNA reads TGTGCCAGCAGCCCGTCTAAAGGGACCCAGTACCTC.